This TCR beta chain was identified in a study of identical twins. Study findings and constraints: Surplus twin overlap in beta out-of-frame sequences was less pronounced. Zero-insertion analyses were open to partial confounding by invariant MAIT and iNKT cells. Within cord blood, abundant beta clonotypes carried fewer insertions, but memory repertoires showed no such trend.

This CDR3 region has 12 residues. Germline V gives CDR1 DFQATT, CDR2 SNEGSKA (reference sequence). Trimming took off 5 bases at V and 2 bases at J, with 10 bases between the two ends. A universal primer site arose from template switching, and cDNA bore unique molecular identifiers. One entry per CDR3 protein results from TCRdb running MiXCR on the 5' RACE reads. The sample lists hundreds of thousands of distinct CDR3 sequences; about 8% were seen once. To note about this clonotype: The antigen remains undetermined.

The same data also went into a second study, on yellow fever vaccine responses in identical twins.

The V gene is TRBV20-1, the J gene TRBJ2-7, with D perhaps matching TRBD1 or TRBD2 (5 bases each). The sequenced sample consisted of memory (CD45RO+) T cells sorted from blood. The clonotype comes from a woman aged 18-35 years in good health. The CDR3 DNA is TGCAGTGCTTCGGGACGACCCTACGAGCAGTACTTC. This sequence encodes CSASGRPYEQYF.